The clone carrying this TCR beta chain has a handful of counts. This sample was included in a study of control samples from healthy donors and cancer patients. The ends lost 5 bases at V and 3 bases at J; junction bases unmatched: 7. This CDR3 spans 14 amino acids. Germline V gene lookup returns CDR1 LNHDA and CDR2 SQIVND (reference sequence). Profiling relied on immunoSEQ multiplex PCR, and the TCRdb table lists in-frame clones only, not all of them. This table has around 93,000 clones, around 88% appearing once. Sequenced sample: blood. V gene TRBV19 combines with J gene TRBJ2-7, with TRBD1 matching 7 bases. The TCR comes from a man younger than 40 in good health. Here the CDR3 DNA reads TGTGCCAGTAGTCATGGGCAGGGGGACTACGAGCAGTACTTC. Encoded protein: CASSHGQGDYEQYF.